The sample holds a few counts of the clone carrying this T cell receptor beta chain. Germline loops: CDR1 MNHNS, CDR2 SASEGT. The CDR3 loop spans 12 amino acids. Between the trimmed V and J ends, which lost 1 base and 7 bases, there was a span of 7 bases. The data derive from a study of T cell repertoires in cytomegalovirus infection. Across the whole study: In public TCR beta signatures, there were indications of both CMV infection and matching HLA type.

TCRdb called the reads again in MiXCR, with one record for every CDR3 protein. This table holds fewer than 550,000 distinct CDR3 sequences, about 17% found once. The specimen sequenced was CD8+ T cells from PBMCs. The chain has TRBV6-1 and TRBJ1-1, with D unclear. The source is a human donor in good health (CMV status not recorded). Some clones in this sample may be carry-over from other donors' samples. The CDR3 bases are TGTGCCAGCAGTGAAGGCCGGGGTGAAGCTTTCTTT. Protein: CASSEGRGEAFF.